Detailed here is one T cell receptor beta chain. The source of the sample is a study of blood T cell repertoires in COVID-19. As for the study in general: Samples taken during acute and convalescent COVID-19 were collected in the United States, Italy and Spain.

Measured with immunoSEQ multiplex PCR; TCRdb has only the in-frame clones, and not every one. The repertoire has 200,000 to 250,000 clones, 80% to 90% of them found once; the top ten carry roughly 3.4%. Germline lookup yields CDR1 SGHAT and CDR2 FQNNGV. The germline V and J ends were trimmed by 1 base and 7 bases, with 13 bases remaining between them. There are 15 residues in the CDR3. The cohort comprised adults aged roughly 18 to 95 years residing in about two dozen US areas. Sequenced input: PBMCs or T cells enriched from blood (not recorded which). V gene TRBV11-2 combines with J gene TRBJ1-4; D is ambiguous. The receptor was derived from a woman between 35 and 50 years old with acute COVID-19. CDR3 residues: CASSLGSSSGEKLFF. In nucleotides, the CDR3 is TGTGCCAGCAGCTTAGGGTCCAGTTCGGGTGAAAAACTGTTTTTT. The full variable domain, its missing parts supplied by reference TRBV11-2 and TRBJ1-4, is EAGVAQSPRYKIIEKRQSVAFWCNPISGHATLYWYQQILGQGPKLLIQFQNNGVVDDSQLPKDRFSAERLKGVDSTLKIQPAKLEDSAVYLCASSLGSSSGEKLFFGSGTQLSVL.